This entry lists 2 T cell receptor beta chains sequenced from one sample in a study of blood T cell repertoires in COVID-19. Clones were read by immunoSEQ multiplex PCR, and TCRdb kept only the in-frame ones, dropping some. Among some 150,000 clones listed, more than 75% were seen once. Sequenced material: peripheral blood. The receptors derive from a woman between 65 and 79 years old with acute or convalescent COVID-19.

The gene calls are TRBV2 and TRBJ2-1, with TRBD2 matching 8 bases. V lost 3 bases and J lost 9; bases outside the gene matches: 10. Germline-derived CDR1 and CDR2 are SNHLY and FYNNEI. The CDR3 loop spans 15 amino acids. Here the CDR3 reads CASSDWSGGPGEQFF. CDR3 in DNA: TGTGCCAGCAGTGATTGGTCGGGAGGGCCGGGTGAGCAGTTCTTC. Full variable domain (missing parts from reference TRBV2 and TRBJ2-1): EPEVTQTPSHQVTQMGQEVILRCVPISNHLYFYWYRQILGQKVEFLVSFYNNEISEKSEIFDDQFSVERPDGSNFTLKIRSTKLEDSAMYFCASSDWSGGPGEQFFGPGTRLTVL.

Points on this clone: The sample has other DNA sequences that encode this CDR3 too. This rearrangement joins TRBV6-5 to TRBJ2-7; 10 bases are a match to TRBD1. The CDR3 has 14 residues. J lost 4 bases, V lost 4 bases, and 4 bases had no gene match. Germline loops: CDR1 MNHEY, CDR2 SVGAGI. The CDR3 spells CASSLRQGAYEQYF. In DNA, the CDR3 is TGTGCCAGCAGTTTACGACAGGGGGCGTACGAGCAGTACTTC.